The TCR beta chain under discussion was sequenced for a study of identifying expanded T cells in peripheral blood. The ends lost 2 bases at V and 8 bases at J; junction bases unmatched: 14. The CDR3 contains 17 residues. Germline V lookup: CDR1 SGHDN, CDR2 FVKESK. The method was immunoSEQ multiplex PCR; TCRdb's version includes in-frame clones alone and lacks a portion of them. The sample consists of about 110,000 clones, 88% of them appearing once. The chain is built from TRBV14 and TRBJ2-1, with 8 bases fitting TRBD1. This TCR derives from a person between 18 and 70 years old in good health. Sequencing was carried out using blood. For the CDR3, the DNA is TGTGCCAGCAGCCAATCAGGGGACAGGAATCGACGCGATGAGCAGTTCTTC. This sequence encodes CASSQSGDRNRRDEQFF.